This T cell receptor (beta chain) was obtained from a study of beta chain features in type 1 diabetes. Study-wide results and limits: People with Type 1 diabetes carried modestly yet significantly shorter TCRB CDR3s in all four CD4+ subsets. HLA influence on TCRB rearrangement stayed unresolved here.

CD45RO/CCR7/CD25/CD127/CD95/CD27 staining was used to isolate CD4+ naive, central memory, regulatory and stem cell-like memory cells by sorting. The CDR3 covers 13 residues. Trimming cost V 7 bases and J 4 bases; bases outside gene matches: 5. Germline CDR1 is SGHVS and CDR2 is FQNEAQ. Sequencing targeted expressed TCRB transcripts, as all isolated RNA had been reverse transcribed. Assay used: immunoSEQ multiplex PCR; TCRdb lists only in-frame clones, some missing. Of 160,000 or so clones in the sample, around 10% were seen once. In this sample, this clone turned up a few times. Its antigen is undetermined.

The sequencing sample was made of central memory CD4+ T cells from blood. The chain joins TRBV7-8 to TRBJ2-3; 7 nucleotides agree with TRBD2. The clonotype comes from a man aged 18 to 30 in good health. In nucleotides, the CDR3 is TGTGCCAGCAAGTTAGCGGGTGCAGATACGCAGTATTTT. It translates to CASKLAGADTQYF. Filled out from reference TRBV7-8 and TRBJ2-3, the complete variable domain reads GAGVSQSPRYKVAKRGQDVALRCDPISGHVSLFWYQQALGQGPEFLTYFQNEAQLDKSGLPSDRFFAERPEGSVSTLKIQRTQQEDSAVYLCASKLAGADTQYFGPGTRLTVL.